A selection of T cell receptor beta chains follows, all from one sample in a study of early T cells in non-severe SARS-CoV-2 infection. A single record per CDR3 protein comes from TCRdb applying MiXCR to the 5' RACE reads. Here the sample spans 55,000 to 65,000 distinct CDR3 sequences, 10% to 14% being singletons. Sequenced input: whole blood. The receptors stem from an adult who was a healthcare worker with PCR-confirmed SARS-CoV-2 infection or an uninfected control (not recorded which). CDR3s include the opening cysteine and the closing phenylalanine or tryptophan. The D gene is left open where the match is weak. A row's size may be missing; if present it is once, few, many or a size class.

J,V,D,length,size,CDR3,DNA
TRBJ2-5,TRBV7-2,.,15,many,CASRSTGTHRETQYF,TGTGCCAGCAGATCAACAGGAACCCACCGGGAGACCCAGTACTTC
TRBJ1-2,TRBV10-2,TRBD1,13,many,CASRNGDSHGYTF,TGCGCCAGCAGAAACGGGGACAGCCATGGCTACACCTTC
TRBJ1-6,TRBV11-2,.,16,few,CASSYPSAGYNSPLHF,TGTGCCAGCAGCTATCCGTCGGCAGGGTATAATTCACCCCTCCACTTT
TRBJ2-7,TRBV7-8,.,13,many,CASSLRPSYEQYF,TGTGCCAGCAGCTTACGTCCCTCCTACGAGCAGTACTTC
TRBJ2-1,TRBV5-1,.,14,many,CASSLWSSYNEQFF,TGCGCCAGCAGCCTATGGAGCTCCTACAATGAGCAGTTCTTC
TRBJ1-1,TRBV7-9,TRBD1,14,many,CASSSDRGRTEAFF,TGTGCCAGCAGCTCGGACAGGGGGCGAACTGAAGCTTTCTTT
TRBJ1-5,TRBV6-5,TRBD1,15,.,CASRTGGISNQPQHF,TGTGCCAGCAGAACAGGGGGCATCAGCAATCAGCCCCAGCATTTT
TRBJ2-7,TRBV6-2/TRBV6-3,.,14,.,CASSYSAVTYEQYF,TGTGCCAGCAGTTACTCGGCAGTCACCTACGAGCAGTACTTC
TRBJ1-6,TRBV6-5,TRBD1,16,few,CASTPGQGARNSPLHF,TGTGCCAGCACCCCGGGACAGGGGGCGCGGAATTCACCCCTCCACTTT
TRBJ2-2,TRBV7-6,.,14,many,CASSFGHSAGELFF,TGTGCCAGCAGCTTCGGGCACTCGGCCGGGGAGCTGTTTTTT
TRBJ2-7,TRBV11-2,.,13,many,CASSPSRKGEQYF,TGTGCCAGCAGCCCCTCCCGGAAGGGCGAGCAGTACTTC
TRBJ1-1,TRBV5-1,.,14,many,CASSLAGTSLGAFF,TGCGCCAGCAGCTTGGCCGGGACCTCCTTGGGTGCTTTCTTT
TRBJ2-2,TRBV10-2,TRBD2,15,few,CASSFSGANTGELFF,TGCGCCAGCAGTTTTAGCGGGGCGAACACCGGGGAGCTGTTTTTT
TRBJ1-2,TRBV12-3/TRBV12-4,.,16,many,CASSQPNRVSNYGYTF,TGTGCCAGCAGTCAACCCAACAGGGTCTCTAACTATGGCTACACCTTC
TRBJ1-2,TRBV10-3,.,15,many,CAISGVREIRYGYTF,TGTGCCATCAGTGGGGTCCGGGAGATTCGGTATGGCTACACCTTC
TRBJ2-7,TRBV25-1,.,14,many,CASSSWAGTYEQYF,TGTGCCAGCAGCTCCTGGGCAGGAACGTACGAGCAGTACTTC
TRBJ2-5,TRBV7-2,TRBD1,15,.,CASSLQGQGFGTQYF,TGTGCCAGCAGCCTACAGGGACAGGGGTTTGGGACCCAGTACTTC
TRBJ1-1,TRBV20-1,TRBD1,13,many,CSARDRILPEAFF,TGCAGTGCTAGGGACAGGATCCTCCCTGAAGCTTTCTTT
TRBJ2-5,TRBV15,.,14,.,CATSRDGGVETQYF,TGTGCCACCAGCAGAGACGGGGGAGTGGAGACCCAGTACTTC
TRBJ2-5,TRBV20-1,TRBD2,15,.,CSARARSGGGETQYF,TGCAGTGCTAGAGCCCGTAGCGGGGGAGGGGAGACCCAGTACTTC
TRBJ2-3,TRBV7-9,TRBD2,18,many,CASSLALNSGGAADTQYF,TGTGCCAGCAGCTTAGCGCTTAATAGCGGGGGGGCAGCAGATACGCAGTATTTT
TRBJ2-7,TRBV12-3/TRBV12-4,TRBD2,14,many,CASMRAGETYEQYF,TGTGCCAGCATGCGGGCGGGGGAAACCTACGAGCAGTACTTC
TRBJ1-3,TRBV11-2,.,15,many,CASSLSQVSGNTIYF,TGTGCCAGCAGCTTAAGCCAGGTCTCTGGAAACACCATATATTTT
TRBJ1-1,TRBV3-1,.,14,many,CASSQGRMNTEAFF,TGTGCCAGCAGCCAAGGACGGATGAACACTGAAGCTTTCTTT
TRBJ1-1,TRBV12-5,.,14,many,CASAPGPPNTEAFF,TGTGCTAGTGCCCCGGGACCGCCGAACACTGAAGCTTTCTTT
TRBJ2-1,TRBV29-1,.,9,.,CSVDNEQFF,TGCAGCGTTGATAATGAGCAGTTCTTC
TRBJ1-5,TRBV2,TRBD1,13,few,CASSTGVSQPQHF,TGTGCCAGCAGTACAGGGGTTTCTCAGCCCCAGCATTTT
TRBJ2-6,TRBV10-3,TRBD1,18,many,CAIRGGQGLSSGANVLTF,TGTGCCATCAGGGGAGGACAGGGGTTGAGCTCTGGGGCCAACGTCCTGACTTTC
TRBJ2-1,TRBV6-2/TRBV6-3,.,13,many,CASSSSSYNEQFF,TGTGCCAGCAGTTCCTCCTCCTACAATGAGCAGTTCTTC
TRBJ2-3,TRBV28,.,13,.,CASSRRDTDTQYF,TGTGCCAGCAGCCGCCGGGACACAGATACGCAGTATTTT
TRBJ2-5,TRBV19,.,15,many,CASSTPDGRTETQYF,TGTGCCAGTAGTACCCCGGACGGACGGACGGAGACCCAGTACTTC
TRBJ2-5,TRBV7-9,TRBD1,15,few,CASSFPTGGRETQYF,TGTGCCAGCAGCTTCCCGACAGGGGGCAGAGAGACCCAGTACTTC
TRBJ1-1,TRBV20-1,.,11,many,CSARGGGEAFF,TGCAGTGCTAGAGGAGGGGGTGAAGCTTTCTTT
TRBJ2-7,TRBV18,TRBD1,14,many,CASSPRDRGHEQYF,TGTGCCAGCTCACCACGGGACAGGGGGCACGAGCAGTACTTC
TRBJ2-1,TRBV29-1,.,14,many,CSSAFESSYNEQFF,TGCAGCTCCGCCTTCGAGAGCTCCTACAATGAGCAGTTCTTC
TRBJ1-1,TRBV24-1,.,9,many,CAPFSEAFF,TGTGCCCCCTTCAGTGAAGCTTTCTTT
TRBJ1-1,TRBV11-1,TRBD1,15,many,CASSLPGGAGAEAFF,TGTGCCAGCAGCTTACCAGGGGGCGCTGGGGCTGAAGCTTTCTTT
TRBJ2-7,TRBV7-2,.,14,.,CASSKTGPPYEQYF,TGTGCCAGCAGCAAAACAGGACCGCCTTACGAGCAGTACTTC
TRBJ1-6,TRBV20-1,TRBD1,15,.,CGAVATGGTDSPLHF,TGCGGGGCGGTCGCTACAGGGGGGACAGATTCACCCCTCCACTTT
TRBJ1-1,TRBV6-6,TRBD1,15,once,CASSRDRGGSAEAFF,TGTGCCAGCAGTCGGGACAGGGGAGGATCGGCTGAAGCTTTCTTT
TRBJ2-2,TRBV12-3/TRBV12-4,.,16,many,CASSSYRAPNTGELFF,TGTGCCAGCAGTTCTTACAGGGCCCCGAACACCGGGGAGCTGTTTTTT
TRBJ2-2,TRBV12-3/TRBV12-4,TRBD2,12,few,CASREGTGELFF,TGTGCCAGCCGGGAGGGAACCGGGGAGCTGTTTTTT